These 25 T cell receptor beta chains originate from one sample sequenced in a study of graft-versus-host responses after intestinal transplantation. This table comes from immunoSEQ multiplex PCR, and its TCRdb copy is limited to in-frame clones, with some not included. This sample has around 25,000 clones, with 35% to 50% found just once. The specimen was alloreactive CD4+ T cells from a mixed lymphocyte reaction culture, collected before intestinal transplant. Indicated subset: CFSE-low proliferating T cells sorted from roughly 6-day pre-transplant mixed lymphocyte reaction (GvH or HvG direction). The receptors were gathered from a human patient who received an intestinal transplant.

This clone was found once. The gene calls are TRBV7-2 and TRBJ2-3; 7 bases are a match to TRBD1. Germline assignment: CDR1 SGHTA and CDR2 FQGNSA. Unmatched junction bases numbered 19, after V lost 5 bases and J lost 11 bases. This CDR3 has 16 residues. CDR3 loop: CASSLRGSRGMLVQYF. CDR3 coding DNA: TGTGCCAGCAGCCTCAGGGGGAGCAGGGGCATGTTGGTGCAGTATTTT. Combining the CDR3 with reference TRBV7-2 and TRBJ2-3 gives the whole variable domain GAGVSQSPSNKVTEKGKDVELRCDPISGHTALYWYRQSLGQGLEFLIYFQGNSAPDKSGLPSDRFSAERTGGSVSTLTIQRTQQEDSAVYLCASSLRGSRGMLVQYFGPGTRLTVL.

This chain joins TRBV6-1 and TRBJ1-2, with a possible D match to TRBD1 (5 bases). Per the germline V gene, CDR1 is MNHNS and CDR2 is SASEGT. This CDR3 is built from 15 residues. V lost 6 bases and J lost 4, with 18 bases in between. CDR3 region: CASSASRGQFYGYTF. The CDR3 DNA sequence: TGTGCCAGCAGCGCCTCAAGGGGCCAATTCTATGGCTACACCTTC.

The chain links TRBV2 to TRBJ1-6, with 7 bases fitting TRBD1. V was pared by 7 bases and J by 8 bases, with 8 bases of the junction left unmatched. Germline V CDR1 and CDR2: SNHLY, FYNNEI. The CDR3 extends over 14 amino acids. The CDR3 nucleotides read TGTGCCAGCACCCCGACAGGGAGCTATTCACCCCTCCACTTT. This sequence encodes CASTPTGSYSPLHF.

This clone has more than one count but fewer than ten. This chain uses TRBV18 with TRBJ2-5; 8 bases agree with TRBD2. In germline, CDR1 is KGHSH, CDR2 LQKENI. The V and J ends lost 8 bases and 7 bases, in that order; junction bases with no gene match: 15. CDR3 size: 15 residues. The CDR3 DNA is TGTGCCAGCGCATCCGGGACTAGTGGATTGCGGACCCAGTACTTC. Encoded protein: CASASGTSGLRTQYF.

The chain carries TRBV6-5 and TRBJ2-7, with D possibly being TRBD2 (6 bases). V lost 7 bases, J lost 1 base, and 14 bases lay in between. Per the germline V gene, CDR1 is MNHEY and CDR2 is SVGAGI. There are 14 residues in the CDR3. CDR3 in amino acids: CASKLVGGSYEQYF. The DNA of the CDR3 is TGTGCCAGCAAACTGGTTGGGGGGTCCTACGAGCAGTACTTC.

A few counts support this clone. This sequence joins TRBV12-5 and TRBJ2-1; 7 nucleotides match TRBD2. Unmatched junction bases numbered 11, after V lost 2 bases and J lost 4 bases. CDR3 length: 17 amino acids. Germline V gene lookup returns CDR1 LGHNT and CDR2 FRNRAP. The CDR3, as DNA: TGTGCTAGTGGTTTGATCGTTGCGGGAGTGCGGTACAATGAGCAGTTCTTC. Amino acids: CASGLIVAGVRYNEQFF.

The rearrangement joins TRBV7-3 to TRBJ2-2; D remains ambiguous. The germline V and J ends were trimmed by 3 bases and 1 base, with 3 bases remaining between them. The CDR3 extends over 13 amino acids. Germline CDR1 SGHTA, CDR2 FQGTGA. CDR3 loop: CASSFGNTGELFF. CDR3 bases: TGTGCCAGCAGCTTCGGGAACACCGGGGAGCTGTTTTTT.

The rearrangement uses TRBV5-1 and TRBJ2-1; D is unresolved. The V and J ends lost 4 bases and 0 bases respectively, with 8 bases between them. The CDR3 has 14 residues. Germline CDR1 reads SGHRS; CDR2 reads YFSETQ. In DNA form, the CDR3 reads TGCGCCAGCAGCCCAGGTAGCTCCTACAATGAGCAGTTCTTC. Encoded protein: CASSPGSSYNEQFF.

This clone was seen more than once but under ten times. This chain connects TRBV2 to TRBJ2-7, with a weak D call TRBD1 (7 bases). The V and J ends lost 8 bases and 2 bases respectively, with 13 bases between them. CDR3 length equals 13 residues. CDR1 and CDR2 (germline): SNHLY, FYNNEI. The CDR3 bases are TGTGCCAGCGCGGGACAGTGGGCCTACGAGCAGTACTTC. This sequence encodes CASAGQWAYEQYF.

This clone was counted a few times. The V and J genes are TRBV19 and TRBJ1-5, with a tentative D call TRBD1 (6 bases). Germline V gene sequence: CDR1 LNHDA, CDR2 SQIVND (reference sequence). V was clipped by 7 bases and J by 5 bases, with 12 bases between them. This CDR3 is 13 amino acids long. Here the CDR3 reads CASNDDRYQPQHF. CDR3 DNA: TGTGCCAGTAACGACGACAGGTATCAGCCCCAGCATTTT.

The V gene is TRBV4-2, the J gene TRBJ2-2, with D unresolved. The CDR3 totals 18 residues. With 1 base removed from V and 2 bases from J, the gap between germline ends came to 17 bases. CDR1 and CDR2 from the germline V gene are LGHNA and YNFKEQ. The chain's CDR3 is CASSQVRQAGVNTGELFF. In DNA form, the CDR3 reads TGTGCCAGCAGCCAAGTCCGCCAGGCAGGCGTTAACACCGGGGAGCTGTTTTTT.

The chain links TRBV7-9 to TRBJ2-2; TRBD1 matches at 10 bases. After removal of 4 bases from V and 4 bases from J, the junction contained 6 bases not matched to a gene. The CDR3 is 16 amino acids. Looked up from germline, CDR1 is SEHNR and CDR2 is FQNEAQ (reference sequence). The CDR3 is CASSSRQGASTGELFF. CDR3 in DNA: TGTGCCAGCAGCTCCCGACAGGGGGCTAGCACCGGGGAGCTGTTTTTT.

This clone was detected a few times. J is TRBJ2-5 and V is TRBV11-2, with D tentatively TRBD2 (5 bases). V lost 10 bases, J lost 1 base, and 13 bases lay in between. The length of the CDR3 is 13 residues. Germline CDR1 reads SGHAT; CDR2 reads FQNNGV. For the CDR3, the DNA is TGTGCCACTCGACTTGCGGGCCAAGAGACCCAGTACTTC. This encodes CATRLAGQETQYF.

This clone is a singleton in its sample. The CDR3 bases are TGTGCCAGCAGCCAACTAACAGGGGGGGGCATTCAGTACTTC. Protein sequence: CASSQLTGGGIQYF. The chain combines TRBV7-6 with TRBJ2-4, with a tentative D call TRBD1 (8 bases). V was cut by 5 bases and J by 9 bases, with 17 bases left in between. The CDR3 covers 14 residues. The germline gives CDR1 SGHVS, CDR2 FNYEAQ.

The chain combines TRBV7-2 with TRBJ2-1, with D possibly being TRBD2 (5 bases). Germline V CDR1 and CDR2: SGHTA, FQGNSA. Trimming removed 3 bases at V and 1 base at J, with 10 bases between. The CDR3 spans 15 residues. CDR3 in amino acids: CASSFRRLSYNEQFF. The CDR3, as DNA: TGTGCCAGCAGCTTCAGGAGGTTATCCTACAATGAGCAGTTCTTC. Drawing the rest from reference TRBV7-2 and TRBJ2-1, the complete variable domain is GAGVSQSPSNKVTEKGKDVELRCDPISGHTALYWYRQSLGQGLEFLIYFQGNSAPDKSGLPSDRFSAERTGGSVSTLTIQRTQQEDSAVYLCASSFRRLSYNEQFFGPGTRLTVL.

The rearrangement joins TRBV6-4 to TRBJ2-1; 12 bases map to TRBD2. With 2 bases clipped from V and 8 bases from J, the junction kept 28 bases outside the gene matches. The CDR3 sequence is 23 residues long. The germline gives CDR1 MRHNA, CDR2 SNTAGT. CDR3 loop: CASSDPLHRQRTSGTTGIDEQFF. The CDR3 DNA follows: TGTGCCAGCAGTGACCCACTCCACCGACAAAGGACTAGCGGGACCACAGGTATAGATGAGCAGTTCTTC.

The V call is TRBV6-5, the J call TRBJ1-1, with D tentatively TRBD1 (6 bases). Trimming stripped 7 bases from V and 4 bases from J, with 10 bases between. Germline CDR1 and CDR2: MNHEY and SVGAGI. CDR3 length equals 12 residues. Here the CDR3 DNA reads TGTGCCAGCACCCGAGGGGGCACTGAAGCTTTCTTT. It is translated as CASTRGGTEAFF.

The V and J genes are TRBV5-4 and TRBJ1-6, with 8 bases fitting TRBD1. Trimming cost V 3 bases and J 7 bases; bases outside gene matches: 6. CDR3 length: 15 residues. Germline lookup yields CDR1 SGHNT and CDR2 YYREEE (reference sequence). This CDR3 reads CASSSDRARNSPLHF. CDR3 in DNA: TGTGCCAGCAGCTCGGACAGGGCTAGAAATTCACCCCTCCACTTT. Full variable domain (missing parts from reference TRBV5-4 and TRBJ1-6): ETGVTQSPTHLIKTRGQQVTLRCSSQSGHNTVSWYQQALGQGPQFIFQYYREEENGRGNFPPRFSGLQFPNYSSELNVNALELDDSALYLCASSSDRARNSPLHFGNGTRLTVT.

The sample holds a few counts of this clone. V gene TRBV6-5 combines with J gene TRBJ2-7, with TRBD2 matching over 11 bases. V shed 10 bases and J 3 bases; nucleotides not matched to a gene: 8. Germline CDR1 and CDR2: MNHEY and SVGAGI. This CDR3 has 14 amino acids. The CDR3 protein is CATARLAGSYEQYF. The CDR3 coding sequence is TGTGCCACCGCAAGACTAGCGGGAAGCTACGAGCAGTACTTC.

The chain couples TRBV7-9 to TRBJ2-1; 13 nucleotides line up with TRBD2. The germline gives CDR1 SEHNR, CDR2 FQNEAQ (reference sequence). V shed 5 bases and J 3 bases; nucleotides not matched to a gene: 4. The CDR3 sequence is 16 residues long. Here the CDR3 DNA reads TGTGCCAGCAGCGCGGGACTAGCGGGGATCTACAATGAGCAGTTCTTC. This gives the protein CASSAGLAGIYNEQFF.

This chain connects TRBV5-1 to TRBJ2-5; TRBD2 agrees at 9 bases. Unmatched junction bases numbered 7, after V lost 0 bases and J lost 4 bases. Germline CDR1 reads SGHRS; CDR2 reads YFSETQ. CDR3 size: 16 residues. CDR3 nucleotide sequence: TGCGCCAGCAGCTTGGGTAGCGGGAGATATCGAGAGACCCAGTACTTC. Its translation is CASSLGSGRYRETQYF.

The V call is TRBV5-1, the J call TRBJ2-1, with 10 bases fitting TRBD2. Germline values: CDR1 SGHRS, CDR2 YFSETQ. This CDR3 has 15 residues. V gave up 1 base and J gave up 12 bases; unmatched junction bases: 10. In DNA, the CDR3 is TGCGCCAGCAGCTTGTGGTCCGCTAGCGGGAGCGGGCAGTTCTTC. Protein product: CASSLWSASGSGQFF.

V usage is TRBV6-1 and J usage is TRBJ2-3; weak D call: TRBD2 (5 bases). Trimming cost V 4 bases and J 11 bases, with 25 bases left between them. CDR1 is MNHNS, CDR2 SASEGT, per germline. This CDR3 is built from 16 residues. The CDR3 nucleotides are TGTGCCAGCAGTGTGGTGAGCACAACCGGGATGGTCGGGCAGTATTTT. Amino acid sequence: CASSVVSTTGMVGQYF.

J is TRBJ2-7 and V is TRBV28; the D is unclear. V shed 11 bases and J shed 4 bases, with 3 bases lying between them. The CDR3 totals 8 residues. Looked up from germline, CDR1 is MDHEN and CDR2 is SYDVKM. Here the CDR3 DNA reads TGTGCCGCGTACGAGCAGTACTTC. This translates into CAAYEQYF. The full variable domain, its missing parts supplied by reference TRBV28 and TRBJ2-7, is DVKVTQSSRYLVKRTGEKVFLECVQDMDHENMFWYRQDPGLGLRLIYFSYDVKMKEKGDIPEGYSVSREKKERFSLILESASTNQTSMYLCAAYEQYFGPGTRLTVT.

This clone has only one observation. The gene calls are TRBV13 and TRBJ1-6; D might be TRBD1 (6 bases). Trimming left V 2 bases short and J 6 bases short, with 8 bases between. The CDR3 runs to 14 residues. Germline lookup yields CDR1 PRHDT and CDR2 FYEKMQ (reference sequence). CDR3: CASSLTGTNSPLHF. The CDR3 DNA is TGTGCCAGCAGCTTAACAGGGACTAATTCACCCCTCCACTTT. The full variable domain, its missing parts supplied by reference TRBV13 and TRBJ1-6, is AAGVIQSPRHLIKEKRETATLKCYPIPRHDTVYWYQQGPGQDPQFLISFYEKMQSDKGSIPDRFSAQQFSDYHSELNMSSLELGDSALYFCASSLTGTNSPLHFGNGTRLTVT.